This paragraph covers one TCR beta chain sequence. This sample stems from a study of blood T cell repertoires in COVID-19. Study-wide context: COVID-19 samples, acute and convalescent, were from the United States, Italy and Spain. In each case, the material was cDNA or gDNA derived from T cells, B-cell-depleted T cells, or PBMCs.

How the authors handled the data: Amplification of reference gene primers provided the estimated nucleated cell counts. Sequencing was performed with immunoSEQ multiplex PCR; in TCRdb, only in-frame clones are kept and a portion is missing. V, J and clone size derive from that table, while D and trimming were established from the DNA sequence. Of 110,000 to 150,000 clones in the sample, roughly 90% were seen once. The TCR sequence derives from a man between 45 and 60 years old with active or convalescent COVID-19. What was sequenced was peripheral blood.

Written as DNA, the CDR3 is TGCGCCAGCAGCCAGGAGGGCTCCCGGGGGGATGAGCAGTTCTTC. This encodes CASSQEGSRGDEQFF. The chain is built from TRBV4-3 and TRBJ2-1; 7 nucleotides line up with TRBD2. The CDR3 is 15 amino acids. With 3 bases clipped from V and 8 bases from J, the junction kept 10 bases outside the gene matches. Germline V CDR1 and CDR2: LGHNA, YSLEER.